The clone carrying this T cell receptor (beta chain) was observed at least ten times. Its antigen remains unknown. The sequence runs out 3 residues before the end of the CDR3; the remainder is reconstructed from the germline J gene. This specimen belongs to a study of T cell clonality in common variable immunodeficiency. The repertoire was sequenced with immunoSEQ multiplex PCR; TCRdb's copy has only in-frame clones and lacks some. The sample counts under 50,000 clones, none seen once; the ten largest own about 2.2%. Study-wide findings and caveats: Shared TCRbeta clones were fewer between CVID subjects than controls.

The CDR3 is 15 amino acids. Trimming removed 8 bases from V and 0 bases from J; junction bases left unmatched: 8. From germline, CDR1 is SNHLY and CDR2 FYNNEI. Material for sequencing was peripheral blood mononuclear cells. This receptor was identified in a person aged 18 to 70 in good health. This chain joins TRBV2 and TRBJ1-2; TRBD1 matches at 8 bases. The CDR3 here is CASGGGTGSNYGYTF. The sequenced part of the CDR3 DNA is TGTGCCAGCGGGGGGGGGACAGGCTCTAACTATGGC.